This T cell receptor (beta chain) came from a study of shared clonotypes between healthy human individuals. Points on this clone: The antigen remains undetermined.

Study-level findings and limits: Generation probability values for non-shared clonotypes were lower than those for clonotypes shared by all four donors.

CDR3 length equals 19 residues. V lost 0 bases, J lost 2 bases, and 23 bases lay in between. In germline, CDR1 is SGHVS, CDR2 FQNEAQ. Assay execution took place at the deep level. Sorted-subset replicate PCR reactions contained 150 to 200 ng DNA, corresponding to approximately 30,000 T cell genomes. Per the study methods: Junction-only immunoSEQ data arrived without quality scores, meaning filtering differed. Clones were sequenced by immunoSEQ multiplex PCR, and TCRdb holds only the in-frame ones, with some missing. That table furnishes V, J and clone size, whereas the DNA furnished D and trimming. The repertoire includes hundreds of thousands of clones, 95% to 98% of them detected once, and more than 0.3% sits in the top ten. Naive CD8 isolation took CD45RO-negative cells positively selected for CCR7 and excluded terminally differentiated effector memory CD45RA+ cells.

The receptor was derived from a man aged 30 to 45 in good health. The rearrangement links TRBV7-8 to TRBJ2-7; D may be TRBD1 or TRBD2 (5 bases each). Source material: naive CD8+ T cells sorted from blood. In DNA, the CDR3 is TGTGCCAGCAGCTTAGCGCGAAGGACACGGGGTAGTTTTGCCTACGAGCAGTACTTC. It codes for CASSLARRTRGSFAYEQYF.